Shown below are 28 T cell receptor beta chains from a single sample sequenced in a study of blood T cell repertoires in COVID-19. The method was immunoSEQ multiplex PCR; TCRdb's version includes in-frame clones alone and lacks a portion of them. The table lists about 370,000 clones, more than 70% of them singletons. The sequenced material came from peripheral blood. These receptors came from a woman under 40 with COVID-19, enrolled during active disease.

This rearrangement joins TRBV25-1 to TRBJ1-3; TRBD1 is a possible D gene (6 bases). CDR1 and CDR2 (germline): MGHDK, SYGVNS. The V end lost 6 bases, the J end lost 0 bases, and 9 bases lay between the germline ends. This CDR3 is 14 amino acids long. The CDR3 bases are TGTGCCAGCAGCAGGGGTCCCTCTGGAAACACCATATATTTT. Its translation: CASSRGPSGNTIYF.

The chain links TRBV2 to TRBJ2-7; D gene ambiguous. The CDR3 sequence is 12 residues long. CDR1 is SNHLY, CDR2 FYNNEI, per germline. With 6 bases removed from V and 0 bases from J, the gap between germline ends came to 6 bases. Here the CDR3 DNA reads TGTGCCAGCAGCCGTAACTCCTACGAGCAGTACTTC. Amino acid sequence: CASSRNSYEQYF.

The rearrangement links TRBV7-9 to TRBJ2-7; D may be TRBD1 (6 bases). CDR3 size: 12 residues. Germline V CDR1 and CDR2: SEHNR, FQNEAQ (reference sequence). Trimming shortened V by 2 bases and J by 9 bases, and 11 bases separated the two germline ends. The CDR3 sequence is CASSLPVDRQYF. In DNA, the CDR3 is TGTGCCAGCAGCTTACCCGTGGACAGGCAGTACTTC.

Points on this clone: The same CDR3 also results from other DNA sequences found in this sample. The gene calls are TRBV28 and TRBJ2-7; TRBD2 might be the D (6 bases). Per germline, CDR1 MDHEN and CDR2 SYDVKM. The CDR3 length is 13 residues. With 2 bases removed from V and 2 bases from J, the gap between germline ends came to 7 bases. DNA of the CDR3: TGTGCCAGCAGTTTAGGAGGGCCCTACGAGCAGTACTTC. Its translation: CASSLGGPYEQYF.

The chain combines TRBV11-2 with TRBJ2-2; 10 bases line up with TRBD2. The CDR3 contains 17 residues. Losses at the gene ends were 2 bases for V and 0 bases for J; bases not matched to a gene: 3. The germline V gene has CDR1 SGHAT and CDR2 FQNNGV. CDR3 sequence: CASSLPTSGANTGELFF. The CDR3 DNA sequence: TGTGCCAGCAGCTTACCCACTAGCGGGGCGAACACCGGGGAGCTGTTTTTT.

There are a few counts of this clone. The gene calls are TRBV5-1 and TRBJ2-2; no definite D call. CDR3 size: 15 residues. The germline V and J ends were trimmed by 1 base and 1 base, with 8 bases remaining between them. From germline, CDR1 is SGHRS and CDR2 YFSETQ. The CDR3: CASSLKTENTGELFF. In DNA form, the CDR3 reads TGCGCCAGCAGCTTGAAGACTGAGAACACCGGGGAGCTGTTTTTT.

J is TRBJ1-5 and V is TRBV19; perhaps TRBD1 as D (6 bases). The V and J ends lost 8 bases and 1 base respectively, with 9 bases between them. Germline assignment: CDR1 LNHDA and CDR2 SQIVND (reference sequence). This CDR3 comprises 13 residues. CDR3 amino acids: CASSGQSNQPQHF. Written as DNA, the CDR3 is TGTGCCAGTTCCGGACAGAGCAATCAGCCCCAGCATTTT.

The DNA of the CDR3 is TGTGCCAGCAGCTTGGTCAGGGGTCCAGATACGCAGTATTTT. Translation gives CASSLVRGPDTQYF. The chain joins TRBV5-5 to TRBJ2-3; weak D call: TRBD1 (6 bases). The CDR3 is 14 amino acids. The V end lost 0 bases, the J end lost 4 bases, and 9 bases lay between the germline ends. Germline V gene sequence: CDR1 SGHKS, CDR2 YYEKEE (reference sequence).

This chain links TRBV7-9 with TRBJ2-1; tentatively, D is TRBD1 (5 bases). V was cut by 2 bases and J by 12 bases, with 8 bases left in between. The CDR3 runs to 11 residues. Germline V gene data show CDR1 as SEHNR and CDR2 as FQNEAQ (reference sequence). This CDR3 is CASSLQGSQFF. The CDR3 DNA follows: TGTGCCAGCAGCTTACAGGGATCGCAGTTCTTC.

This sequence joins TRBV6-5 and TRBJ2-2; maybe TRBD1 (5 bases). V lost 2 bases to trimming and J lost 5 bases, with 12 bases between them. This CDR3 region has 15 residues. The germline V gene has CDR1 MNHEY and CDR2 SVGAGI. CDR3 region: CASSYVRVTTGELFF. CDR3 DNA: TGTGCCAGCAGTTACGTCAGGGTAACGACCGGGGAGCTGTTTTTT.

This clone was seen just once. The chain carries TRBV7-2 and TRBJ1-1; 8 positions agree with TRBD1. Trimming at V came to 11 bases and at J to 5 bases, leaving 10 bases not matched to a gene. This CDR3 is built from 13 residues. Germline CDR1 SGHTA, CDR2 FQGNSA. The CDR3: CAGTRGRGTEAFF. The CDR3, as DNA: TGTGCCGGAACCAGGGGGCGTGGGACTGAAGCTTTCTTT.

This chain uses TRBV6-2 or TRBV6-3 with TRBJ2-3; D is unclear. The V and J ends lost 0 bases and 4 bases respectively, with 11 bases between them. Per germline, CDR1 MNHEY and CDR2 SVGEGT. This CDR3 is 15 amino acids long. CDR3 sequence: CASSYSLGPPDTQYF. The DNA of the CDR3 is TGTGCCAGCAGTTACTCTTTGGGCCCGCCAGATACGCAGTATTTT.

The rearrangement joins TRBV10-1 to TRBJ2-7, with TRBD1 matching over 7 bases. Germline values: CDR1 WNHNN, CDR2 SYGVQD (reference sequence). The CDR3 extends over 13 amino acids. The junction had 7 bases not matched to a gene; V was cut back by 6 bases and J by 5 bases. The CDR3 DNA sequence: TGCGCCAGCAGCCGGGACAGCAGAAACGAGCAGTACTTC. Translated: CASSRDSRNEQYF.

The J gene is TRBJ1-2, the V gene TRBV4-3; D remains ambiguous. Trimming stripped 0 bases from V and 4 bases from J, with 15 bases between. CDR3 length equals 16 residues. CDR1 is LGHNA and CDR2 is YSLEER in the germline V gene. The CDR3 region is CASSQDLSRLGYGYTF. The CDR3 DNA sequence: TGCGCCAGCAGCCAAGATTTAAGCAGGCTCGGCTATGGCTACACCTTC.

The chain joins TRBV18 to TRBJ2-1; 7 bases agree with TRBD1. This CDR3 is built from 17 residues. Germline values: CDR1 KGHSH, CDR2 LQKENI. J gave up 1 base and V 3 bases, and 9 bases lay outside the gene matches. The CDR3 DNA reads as TGTGCCAGCTCACCCTCAATTGACAGGGTTTCCTACAATGAGCAGTTCTTC. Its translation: CASSPSIDRVSYNEQFF.

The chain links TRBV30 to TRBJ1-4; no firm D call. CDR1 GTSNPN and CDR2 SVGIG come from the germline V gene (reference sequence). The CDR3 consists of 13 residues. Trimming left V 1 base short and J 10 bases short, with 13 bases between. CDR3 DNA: TGTGCCTGGAGTGGGTCAAGAGAGGGAAAACTGTTTTTT. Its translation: CAWSGSREGKLFF.

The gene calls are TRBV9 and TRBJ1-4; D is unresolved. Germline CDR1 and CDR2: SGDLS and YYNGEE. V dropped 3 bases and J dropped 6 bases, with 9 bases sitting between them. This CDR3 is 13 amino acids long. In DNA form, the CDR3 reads TGTGCCAGCAGCGCTGAACTCGATGAAAAACTGTTTTTT. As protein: CASSAELDEKLFF.

The chain's CDR3 is CASSLMRGSPYNEQFF. CDR3 in DNA: TGTGCCAGCAGCTTAATGAGGGGGTCTCCTTACAATGAGCAGTTCTTC. The chain is built from TRBV7-2 and TRBJ2-1; possibly TRBD1 for D (6 bases). This CDR3 has 16 amino acids. Trimming left V 2 bases short and J 4 bases short, with 15 bases between. In germline, CDR1 is SGHTA, CDR2 FQGNSA.

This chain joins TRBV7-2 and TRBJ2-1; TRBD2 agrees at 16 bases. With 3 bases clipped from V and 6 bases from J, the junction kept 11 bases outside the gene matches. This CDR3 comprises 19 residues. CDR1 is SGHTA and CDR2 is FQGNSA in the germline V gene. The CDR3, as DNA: TGTGCCAGCAGCTTGGCCGCGGGACTAGCGGGGGGGGCAGTCAATGAGCAGTTCTTC. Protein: CASSLAAGLAGGAVNEQFF.

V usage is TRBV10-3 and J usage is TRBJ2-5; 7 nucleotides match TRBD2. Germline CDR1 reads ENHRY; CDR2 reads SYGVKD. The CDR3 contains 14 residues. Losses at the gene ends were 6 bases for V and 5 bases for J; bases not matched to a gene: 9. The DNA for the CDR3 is TGTGCCATCAGGGGAAGACTAGCCGGGGAGACCCAGTACTTC. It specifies CAIRGRLAGETQYF.

The CDR3 DNA is TGTGCCAGCAGCTTGCTAGGTCCTTCCGAGACCCAGTACTTC. It specifies CASSLLGPSETQYF. This chain joins TRBV5-5 and TRBJ2-5; D gene uncertain. V was pared by 1 base and J by 5 bases, with 12 bases between. There are 14 residues in the CDR3. Germline CDR1 reads SGHKS; CDR2 reads YYEKEE (reference sequence).

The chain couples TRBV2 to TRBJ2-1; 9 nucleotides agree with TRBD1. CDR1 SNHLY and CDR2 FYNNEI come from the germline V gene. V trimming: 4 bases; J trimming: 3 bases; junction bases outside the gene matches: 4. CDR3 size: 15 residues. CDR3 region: CASSGDREVYNEQFF. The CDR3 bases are TGTGCCAGCAGTGGGGACAGGGAGGTCTACAATGAGCAGTTCTTC.

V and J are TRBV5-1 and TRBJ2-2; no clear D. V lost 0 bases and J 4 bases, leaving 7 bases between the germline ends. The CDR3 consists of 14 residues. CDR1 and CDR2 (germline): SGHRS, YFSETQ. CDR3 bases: TGCGCCAGCAGCTTGGGTCTTTCCACCGGGGAGCTGTTTTTT. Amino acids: CASSLGLSTGELFF.

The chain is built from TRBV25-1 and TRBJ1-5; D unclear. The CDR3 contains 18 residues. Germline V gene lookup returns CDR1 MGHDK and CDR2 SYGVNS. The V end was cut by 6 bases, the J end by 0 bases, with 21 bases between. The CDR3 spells CASSRPGLTLHSNQPQHF. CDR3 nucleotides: TGTGCCAGCAGCAGGCCCGGACTGACACTACATAGCAATCAGCCCCAGCATTTT.

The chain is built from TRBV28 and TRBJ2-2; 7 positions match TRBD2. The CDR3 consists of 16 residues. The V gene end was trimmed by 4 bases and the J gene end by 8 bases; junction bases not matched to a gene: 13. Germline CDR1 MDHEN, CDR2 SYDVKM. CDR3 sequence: CASSSSRAGVVGELFF. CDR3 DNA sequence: TGTGCCAGCAGTTCCAGCAGGGCGGGGGTCGTAGGGGAGCTGTTTTTT.

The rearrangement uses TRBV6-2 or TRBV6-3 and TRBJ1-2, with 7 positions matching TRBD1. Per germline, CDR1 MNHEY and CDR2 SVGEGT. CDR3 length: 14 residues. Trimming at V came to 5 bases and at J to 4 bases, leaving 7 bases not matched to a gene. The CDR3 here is CASSAYDRAYGYTF. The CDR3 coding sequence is TGTGCCAGCAGTGCCTACGACAGGGCCTATGGCTACACCTTC.

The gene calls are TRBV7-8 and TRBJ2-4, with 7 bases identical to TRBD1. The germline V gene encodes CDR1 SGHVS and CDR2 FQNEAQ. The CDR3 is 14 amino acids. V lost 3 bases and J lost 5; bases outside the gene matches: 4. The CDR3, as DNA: TGTGCCAGCAGCTTGACAGGGTTCGAAAACATTCAGTACTTC. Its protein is CASSLTGFENIQYF.

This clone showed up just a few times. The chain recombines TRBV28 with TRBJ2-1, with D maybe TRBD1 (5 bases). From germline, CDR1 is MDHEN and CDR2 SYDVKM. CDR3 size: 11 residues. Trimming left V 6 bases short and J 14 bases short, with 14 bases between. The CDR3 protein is CASRSAVREFF. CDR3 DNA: TGTGCCAGCAGGTCCGCAGTCAGGGAGTTCTTC.